The 4 T cell receptor beta chains given below trace back to one sample, sequenced in a study of post-analysis software for immune sequencing data. Study-wide results and caveats: Several TRBV segments, TRBV5-6, TRBV5-1 and TRBV20-1 among them, were found more frequent in patients than controls.

Sequencing libraries made from TCR beta cDNA carried unique molecular identifiers. TCRdb independently ran MiXCR on the PCR reads; one entry per CDR3 protein. The table has 450,000 or so distinct CDR3 sequences, roughly 45% seen once. Their specific antigens are unknown. The sample was blood. Every receptor here comes from a girl aged 10 to 17 with multiple sclerosis.

The V gene is TRBV4-1, the J gene TRBJ2-7, with 8 positions matching TRBD2. This CDR3 is 16 amino acids long. V lost 1 base to trimming and J lost 6 bases; unmatched junction nucleotides: 11. Germline CDR1 MGHRA, CDR2 YSYEKL. CDR3 region: CASSQGTGGRPGEQYF. The CDR3 nucleotides are TGCGCCAGCAGCCAAGGAACGGGCGGGAGGCCTGGCGAGCAGTACTTC.

The V and J genes are TRBV4-1 and TRBJ2-1; 13 bases agree with TRBD2. Losses at the gene ends were 4 bases for V and 13 bases for J; bases not matched to a gene: 7. This CDR3 is built from 14 residues. From germline, CDR1 is MGHRA and CDR2 YSYEKL. CDR3 residues: CASSRSGLAGVQFF. The CDR3 DNA sequence: TGCGCCAGCAGCCGAAGCGGACTAGCGGGAGTCCAGTTCTTC.

In its sample, this clonotype was seen a few times. The chain is built from TRBV27 and TRBJ2-1; D may be TRBD1 (6 bases). V lost 1 base and J lost 9, with 16 bases in between. The CDR3 has 15 residues. CDR1 is MNHEY and CDR2 is SMNVEV in the germline V gene (reference sequence). The CDR3 coding sequence is TGTGCCAGCAGTTTATGGGGGCAGGGATCTTCTGAGCAGTTCTTC. It is translated as CASSLWGQGSSEQFF.

This sequence joins TRBV24-1 and TRBJ2-1; 12 bases map to TRBD2. After removal of 4 bases from V and 7 bases from J, the junction contained 7 bases not matched to a gene. The CDR3 contains 16 residues. Germline-derived CDR1 and CDR2 are KGHDR and SFDVKD. CDR3 in DNA: TGTGCCACCAGTGACCGGACTAGCGGGGCTTGGAATGAGCAGTTCTTC. It is translated as CATSDRTSGAWNEQFF.